The clone carrying this T cell receptor (beta chain) was counted ten times or more. Its target is not known. V lost 4 bases, J lost 5 bases, and 17 bases lay in between. CDR3 length: 16 amino acids. CDR1 and CDR2 from the germline V gene are SNHLY and FYNNEI. This record belongs to a study of naive and memory T cell subsets. Findings and limits, study-wide: Over 85% of naive TCR sequences appeared only once, unlike memory subsets.

Two oligonucleotides, mixed equimolar, formed the beta constant-region primer covering TRBC1 and TRBC2. Each CDR3 protein gets one entry after TCRdb re-called the UMI-ligation and nested PCR reads with MiXCR. Of roughly 20,000 distinct CDR3 sequences in the sample, around 10% are singletons; the top ten hold less than 20%. The V call is TRBV2, the J call TRBJ2-2; possibly TRBD1 for D (5 bases). The sample comprised central memory CD8+ T cells from blood. This TCR came from a human donor in good health. The CDR3 loop reads CASSVGQDQATGELFF. The CDR3 bases are TGTGCCAGCAGTGTGGGGCAGGACCAAGCTACCGGGGAGCTGTTTTTT. The variable domain in full, with the rest retrieved from reference TRBV2 and TRBJ2-2, is EPEVTQTPSHQVTQMGQEVILRCVPISNHLYFYWYRQILGQKVEFLVSFYNNEISEKSEIFDDQFSVERPDGSNFTLKIRSTKLEDSAMYFCASSVGQDQATGELFFGEGSRLTVL.